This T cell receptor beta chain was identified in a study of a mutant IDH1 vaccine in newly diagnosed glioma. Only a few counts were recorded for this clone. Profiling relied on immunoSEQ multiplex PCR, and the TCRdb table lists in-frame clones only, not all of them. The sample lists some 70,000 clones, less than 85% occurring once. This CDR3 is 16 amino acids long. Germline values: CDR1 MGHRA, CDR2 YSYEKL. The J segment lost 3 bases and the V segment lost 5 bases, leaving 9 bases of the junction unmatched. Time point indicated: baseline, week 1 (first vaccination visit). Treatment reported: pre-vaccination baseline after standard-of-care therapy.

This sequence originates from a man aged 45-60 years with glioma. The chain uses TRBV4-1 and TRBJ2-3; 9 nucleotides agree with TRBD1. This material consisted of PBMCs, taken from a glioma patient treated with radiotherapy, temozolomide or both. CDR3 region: CASSSPVGQGTDTQYF. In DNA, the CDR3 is TGCGCCAGCAGCTCCCCGGTGGGACAGGGAACAGATACGCAGTATTTT.